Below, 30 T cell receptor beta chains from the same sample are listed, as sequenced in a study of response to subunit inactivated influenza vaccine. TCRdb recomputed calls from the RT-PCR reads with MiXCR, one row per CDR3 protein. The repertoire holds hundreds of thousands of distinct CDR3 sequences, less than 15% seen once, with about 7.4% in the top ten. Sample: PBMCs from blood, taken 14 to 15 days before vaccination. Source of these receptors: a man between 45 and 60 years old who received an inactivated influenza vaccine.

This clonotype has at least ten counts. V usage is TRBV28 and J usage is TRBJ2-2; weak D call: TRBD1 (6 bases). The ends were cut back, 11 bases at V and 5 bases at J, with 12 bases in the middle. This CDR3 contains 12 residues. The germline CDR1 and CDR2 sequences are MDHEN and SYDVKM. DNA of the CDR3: TGTGCCGGCCAACAGGGAACCGGGGAGCTGTTTTTT. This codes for CAGQQGTGELFF.

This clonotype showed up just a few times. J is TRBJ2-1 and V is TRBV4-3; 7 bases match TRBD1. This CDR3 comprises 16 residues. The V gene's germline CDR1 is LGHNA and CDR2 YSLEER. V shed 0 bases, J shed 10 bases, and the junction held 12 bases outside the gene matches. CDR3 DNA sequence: TGCGCCAGCAGCCAAGATACCGGGACAGTACAATGGGAGCAGTTCTTC. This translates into CASSQDTGTVQWEQFF.

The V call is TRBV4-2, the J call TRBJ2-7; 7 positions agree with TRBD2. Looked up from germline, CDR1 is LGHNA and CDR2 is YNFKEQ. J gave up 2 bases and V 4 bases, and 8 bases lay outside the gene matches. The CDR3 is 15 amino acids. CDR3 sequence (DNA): TGTGCCAGCAGCCTCACCCCGGGGGGAGCCTACGAGCAGTACTTC. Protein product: CASSLTPGGAYEQYF.

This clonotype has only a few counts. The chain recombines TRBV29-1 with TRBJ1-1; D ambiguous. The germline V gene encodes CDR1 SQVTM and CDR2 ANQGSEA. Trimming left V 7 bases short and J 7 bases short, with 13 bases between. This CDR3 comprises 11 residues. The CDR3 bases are TGCAGCGCCTGGGATCTGAATGAAGCTTTCTTT. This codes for CSAWDLNEAFF.

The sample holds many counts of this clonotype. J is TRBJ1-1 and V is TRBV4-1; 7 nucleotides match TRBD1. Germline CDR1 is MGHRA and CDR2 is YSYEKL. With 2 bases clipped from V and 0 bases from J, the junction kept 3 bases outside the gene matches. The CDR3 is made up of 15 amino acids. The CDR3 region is CASSQWDRMNTEAFF. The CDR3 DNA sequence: TGCGCCAGCAGCCAATGGGACAGAATGAACACTGAAGCTTTCTTT.

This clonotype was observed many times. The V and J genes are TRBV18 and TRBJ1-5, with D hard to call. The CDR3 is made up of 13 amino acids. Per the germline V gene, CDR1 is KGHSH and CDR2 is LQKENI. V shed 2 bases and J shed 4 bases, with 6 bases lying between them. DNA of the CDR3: TGTGCCAGCTCACCAGATCAGAATCAGCCCCAGCATTTT. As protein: CASSPDQNQPQHF.

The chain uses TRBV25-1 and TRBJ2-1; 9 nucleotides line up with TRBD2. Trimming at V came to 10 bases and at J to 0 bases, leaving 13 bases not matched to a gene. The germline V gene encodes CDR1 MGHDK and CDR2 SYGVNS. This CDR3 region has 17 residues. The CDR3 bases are TGTGCCAACTGCGGCGCTAGCGGGACTAGCTCCTACAATGAGCAGTTCTTC. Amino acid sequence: CANCGASGTSSYNEQFF. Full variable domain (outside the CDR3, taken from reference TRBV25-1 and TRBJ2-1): EADIYQTPRYLVIGTGKKITLECSQTMGHDKMYWYQQDPGMELHLIHYSYGVNSTEKGDLSSESTVSRIRTEHFPLTLESARPSHTSQYLCANCGASGTSSYNEQFFGPGTRLTVL.

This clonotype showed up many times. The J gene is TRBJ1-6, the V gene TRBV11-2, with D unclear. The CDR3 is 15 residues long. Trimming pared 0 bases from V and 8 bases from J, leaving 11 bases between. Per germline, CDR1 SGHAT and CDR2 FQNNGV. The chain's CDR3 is CASSLEPMSYSPLHF. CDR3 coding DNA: TGTGCCAGCAGCTTAGAGCCTATGTCGTATTCACCCCTCCACTTT.

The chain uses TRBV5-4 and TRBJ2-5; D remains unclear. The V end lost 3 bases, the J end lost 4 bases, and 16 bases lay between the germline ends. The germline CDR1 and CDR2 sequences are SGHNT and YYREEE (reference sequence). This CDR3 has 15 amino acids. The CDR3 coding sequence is TGTGCCAGCAGCTCCTGGTCCTCGCGCTCAGAGACCCAGTACTTC. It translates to CASSSWSSRSETQYF.

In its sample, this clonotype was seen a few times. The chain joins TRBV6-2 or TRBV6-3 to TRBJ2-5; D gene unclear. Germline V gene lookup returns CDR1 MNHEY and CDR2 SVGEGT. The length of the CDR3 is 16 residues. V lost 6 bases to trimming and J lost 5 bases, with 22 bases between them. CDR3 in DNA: TGTGCCAGCAGCAACCTCGTGGAGCGAGCCACGGAGACCCAGTACTTC. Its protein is CASSNLVERATETQYF.

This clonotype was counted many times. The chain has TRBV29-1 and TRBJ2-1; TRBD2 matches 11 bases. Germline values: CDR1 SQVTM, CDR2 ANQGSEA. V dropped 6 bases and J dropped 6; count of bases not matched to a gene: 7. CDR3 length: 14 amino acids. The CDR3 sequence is CSVSLSGGANEQFF. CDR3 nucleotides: TGCAGCGTGTCACTTAGCGGGGGGGCCAATGAGCAGTTCTTC.

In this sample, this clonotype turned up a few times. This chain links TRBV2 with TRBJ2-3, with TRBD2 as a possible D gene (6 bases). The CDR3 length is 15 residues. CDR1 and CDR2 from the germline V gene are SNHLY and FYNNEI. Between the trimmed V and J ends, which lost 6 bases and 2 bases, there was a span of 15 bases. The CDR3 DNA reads TGTGCCAGCAGGGAGGGGCGGGCGAACACAGATACGCAGTATTTT. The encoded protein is CASREGRANTDTQYF.

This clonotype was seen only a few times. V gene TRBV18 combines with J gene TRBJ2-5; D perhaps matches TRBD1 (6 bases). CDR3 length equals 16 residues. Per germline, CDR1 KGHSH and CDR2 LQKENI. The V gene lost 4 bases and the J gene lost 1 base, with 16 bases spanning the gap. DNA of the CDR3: TGTGCCAGCTCACGGTACAGGGAACAAGGCCAAGAGACCCAGTACTTC. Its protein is CASSRYREQGQETQYF.

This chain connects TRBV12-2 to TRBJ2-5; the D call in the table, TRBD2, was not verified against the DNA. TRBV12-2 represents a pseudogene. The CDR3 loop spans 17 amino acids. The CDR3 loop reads CASRLVGTSGIQETQYF. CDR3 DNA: TGTGCAAGTCGCTTAGTGGGGACTAGCGGCATTCAAGAGACCCAGTACTTC.

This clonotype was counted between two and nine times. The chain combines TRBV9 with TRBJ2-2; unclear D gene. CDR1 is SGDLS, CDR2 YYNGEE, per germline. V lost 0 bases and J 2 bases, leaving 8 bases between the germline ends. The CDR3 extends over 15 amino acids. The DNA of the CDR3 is TGTGCCAGCAGCGTAGCGGCAGGAAACACCGGGGAGCTGTTTTTT. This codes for CASSVAAGNTGELFF.

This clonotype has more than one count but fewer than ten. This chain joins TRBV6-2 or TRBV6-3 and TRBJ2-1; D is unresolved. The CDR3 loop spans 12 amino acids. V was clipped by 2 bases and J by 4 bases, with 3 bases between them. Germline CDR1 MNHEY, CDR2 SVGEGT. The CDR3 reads CASSYPYNEQFF. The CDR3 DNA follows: TGTGCCAGCAGTTACCCTTACAATGAGCAGTTCTTC.

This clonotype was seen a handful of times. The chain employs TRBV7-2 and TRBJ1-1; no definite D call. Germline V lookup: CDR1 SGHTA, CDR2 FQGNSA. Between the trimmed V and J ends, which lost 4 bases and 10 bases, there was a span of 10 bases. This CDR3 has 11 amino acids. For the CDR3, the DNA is TGTGCCAGCAGCTCTCGTAATGGAGCTTTCTTT. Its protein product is CASSSRNGAFF. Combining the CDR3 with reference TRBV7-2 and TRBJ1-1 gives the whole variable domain GAGVSQSPSNKVTEKGKDVELRCDPISGHTALYWYRQSLGQGLEFLIYFQGNSAPDKSGLPSDRFSAERTGGSVSTLTIQRTQQEDSAVYLCASSSRNGAFFGQGTRLTVV.

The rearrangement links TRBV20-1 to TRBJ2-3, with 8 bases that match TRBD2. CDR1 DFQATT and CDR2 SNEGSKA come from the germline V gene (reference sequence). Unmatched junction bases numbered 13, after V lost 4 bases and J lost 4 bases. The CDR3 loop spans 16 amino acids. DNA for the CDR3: TGCAGTGCTACCCTCTTCGGGACTAGTCATGCAGATACGCAGTATTTT. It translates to CSATLFGTSHADTQYF.

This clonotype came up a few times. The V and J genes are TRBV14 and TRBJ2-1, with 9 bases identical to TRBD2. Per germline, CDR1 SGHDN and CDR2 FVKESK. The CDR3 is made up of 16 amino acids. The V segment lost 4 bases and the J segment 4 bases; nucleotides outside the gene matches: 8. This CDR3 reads CASSPTPGLAYNEQFF. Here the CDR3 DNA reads TGTGCCAGCAGCCCAACCCCGGGACTAGCATACAATGAGCAGTTCTTC.

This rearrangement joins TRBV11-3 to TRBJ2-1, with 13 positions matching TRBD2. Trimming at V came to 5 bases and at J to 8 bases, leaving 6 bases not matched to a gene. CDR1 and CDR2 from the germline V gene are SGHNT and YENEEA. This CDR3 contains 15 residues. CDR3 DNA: TGTGCCAGCAGCCCCGGGACTAGCGGGATAGATGAGCAGTTCTTC. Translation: CASSPGTSGIDEQFF.

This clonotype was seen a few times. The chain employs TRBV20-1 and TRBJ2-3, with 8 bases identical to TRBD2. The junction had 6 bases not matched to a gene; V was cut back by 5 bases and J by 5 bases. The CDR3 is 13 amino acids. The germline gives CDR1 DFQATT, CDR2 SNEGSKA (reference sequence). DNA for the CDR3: TGCAGTGCTGGGCAGGGACTAGGAGATACGCAGTATTTT. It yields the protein CSAGQGLGDTQYF.

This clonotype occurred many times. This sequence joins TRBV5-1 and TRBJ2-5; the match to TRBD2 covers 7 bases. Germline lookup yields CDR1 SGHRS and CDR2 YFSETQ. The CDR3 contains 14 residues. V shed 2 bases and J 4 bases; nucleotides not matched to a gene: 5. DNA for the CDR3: TGCGCCAGCAGCTTCAGCGGGGCCCCAGAGACCCAGTACTTC. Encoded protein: CASSFSGAPETQYF.

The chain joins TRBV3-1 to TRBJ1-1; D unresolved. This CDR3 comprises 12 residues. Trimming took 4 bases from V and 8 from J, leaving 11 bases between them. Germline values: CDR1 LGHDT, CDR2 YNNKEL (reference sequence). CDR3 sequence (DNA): TGTGCCAGCAGCCGCGGGAAGGACGAAGCTTTCTTT. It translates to CASSRGKDEAFF.

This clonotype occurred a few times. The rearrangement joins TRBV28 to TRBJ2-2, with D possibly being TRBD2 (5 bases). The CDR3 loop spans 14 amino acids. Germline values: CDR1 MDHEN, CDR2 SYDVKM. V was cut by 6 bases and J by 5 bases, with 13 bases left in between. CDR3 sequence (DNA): TGTGCCAGCAGGAGGACTTCCTGGACCGGGGAGCTGTTTTTT. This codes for CASRRTSWTGELFF.

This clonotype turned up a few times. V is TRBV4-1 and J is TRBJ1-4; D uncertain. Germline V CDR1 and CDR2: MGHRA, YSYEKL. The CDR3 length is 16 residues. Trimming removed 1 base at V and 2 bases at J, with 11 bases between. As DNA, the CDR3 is TGCGCCAGCAGCCAAGGTGGAGCGGGGACTAATGAAAAACTGTTTTTT. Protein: CASSQGGAGTNEKLFF.

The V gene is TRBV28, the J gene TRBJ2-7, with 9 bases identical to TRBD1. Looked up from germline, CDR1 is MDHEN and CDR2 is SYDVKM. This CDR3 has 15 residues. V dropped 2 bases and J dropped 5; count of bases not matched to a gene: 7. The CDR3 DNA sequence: TGTGCCAGCAGTTTACCGGGACAGGGTAGGGACGAGCAGTACTTC. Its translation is CASSLPGQGRDEQYF.

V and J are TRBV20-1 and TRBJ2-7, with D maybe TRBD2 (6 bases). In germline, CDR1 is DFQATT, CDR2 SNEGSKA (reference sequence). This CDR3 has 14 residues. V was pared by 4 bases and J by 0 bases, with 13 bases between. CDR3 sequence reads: CSAIQPGLSYEQYF. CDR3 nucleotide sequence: TGCAGTGCTATTCAACCGGGACTCTCCTACGAGCAGTACTTC.

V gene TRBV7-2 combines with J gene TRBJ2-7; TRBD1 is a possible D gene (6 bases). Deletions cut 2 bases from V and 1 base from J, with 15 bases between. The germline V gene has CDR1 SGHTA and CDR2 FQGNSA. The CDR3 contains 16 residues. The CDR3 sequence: CASSLRGGTGSYEQYF. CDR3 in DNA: TGTGCCAGCAGCTTACGCGGCGGCACAGGGTCCTACGAGCAGTACTTC.

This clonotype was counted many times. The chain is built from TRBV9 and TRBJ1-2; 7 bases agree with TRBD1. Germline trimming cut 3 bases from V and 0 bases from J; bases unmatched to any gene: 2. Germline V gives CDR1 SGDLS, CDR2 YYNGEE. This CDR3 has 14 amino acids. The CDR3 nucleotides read TGTGCCAGCAGCGAGCAGGGGGCTAACTATGGCTACACCTTC. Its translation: CASSEQGANYGYTF.

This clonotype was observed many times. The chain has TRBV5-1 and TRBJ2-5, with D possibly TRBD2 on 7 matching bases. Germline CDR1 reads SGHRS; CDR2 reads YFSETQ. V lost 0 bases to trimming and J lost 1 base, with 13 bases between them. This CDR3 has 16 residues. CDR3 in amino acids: CASSLEGGVFQETQYF. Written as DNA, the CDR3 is TGCGCCAGCAGCTTGGAGGGGGGGGTTTTCCAAGAGACCCAGTACTTC.